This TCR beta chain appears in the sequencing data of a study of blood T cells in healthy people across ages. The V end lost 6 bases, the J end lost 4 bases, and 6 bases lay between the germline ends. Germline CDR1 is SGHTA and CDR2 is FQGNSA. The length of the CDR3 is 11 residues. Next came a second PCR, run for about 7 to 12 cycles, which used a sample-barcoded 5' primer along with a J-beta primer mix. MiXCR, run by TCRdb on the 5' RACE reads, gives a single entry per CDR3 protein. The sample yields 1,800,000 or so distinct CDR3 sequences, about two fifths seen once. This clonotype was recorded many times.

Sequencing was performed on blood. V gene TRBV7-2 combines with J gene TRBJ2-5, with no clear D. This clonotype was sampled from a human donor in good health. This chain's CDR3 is CASRVAETQYF. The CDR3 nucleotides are TGTGCCAGCAGGGTAGCAGAGACCCAGTACTTC.